The rows below give T cell receptor beta chains drawn from one sample of a study of T cell responses to AZD1222 COVID-19 vaccine. TCRdb's copy holds only in-frame clones and misses some; the assay was immunoSEQ multiplex PCR. The data hold more than 140,000 clones, with under 95% observed a single time. Sample: peripheral blood, taken on day 0 of AZD1222 vaccination. The receptors originated from an adult in good health. Each CDR3 is given without its conserved first and last residue.

v_call,j_call,cdr3_aa
TRBV6-2/TRBV6-3,TRBJ2-1,ASSFTSEGNNEQF
TRBV10-2,TRBJ2-7,ASRTSGRTDEQY
TRBV7-2,TRBJ2-3,ASSFSGPDTQY
TRBV6-5,TRBJ1-6,ASSYLRDTLYSPLH
TRBV6-2/TRBV6-3,TRBJ2-7,ASSYRQGRYEQY
TRBV7-9,TRBJ2-7,ASSPHLAGVQEQY
TRBV7-3,TRBJ2-1,ASSSYSSSDNEQF
TRBV13,TRBJ2-7,ASSLMGTGAYEQY
TRBV28,TRBJ1-1,ASSLPRGGGTEAF
TRBV27,TRBJ2-5,ASSLWGNQETQY
TRBV4-2,TRBJ2-7,ASSHRLAGTYEQY
TRBV6-5,TRBJ2-7,ASSYGGRYEQY
TRBV19,TRBJ2-7,ASSPGTASYEQY
TRBV4-3,TRBJ1-4,ASSQDPQGQDEKLF
TRBV9,TRBJ2-3,ASSPGTSGTDTQY
TRBV11-3,TRBJ2-2,ASSLSNTGELF
TRBV12-3/TRBV12-4,TRBJ2-5,ASSFGETQY
TRBV6-1,TRBJ2-5,ASSEPGGGETQY
TRBV6-5,TRBJ2-3,ASSYSRAGTQY
TRBV7-9,TRBJ2-1,ASSQGRIPYNEQF